This TCR beta chain was profiled in a study of T cell responses to AZD1222 COVID-19 vaccine. Overall study results and limits: The study sampled repertoires only after the peak T cell response. Only five to seven individuals given AZD1222 were seropositive at baseline. The donor group comprised mostly white British people and more females; the analysis possibly underestimated clonal diversity. Reports indicate that nearly half of spike-specific TCRs are directed at unmutated variant regions.

Germline CDR1 is SGHDN and CDR2 is FVKESK. The CDR3 sequence is 17 residues long. Trimming left V 1 base short and J 0 bases short, with 13 bases between. Using immunoSEQ multiplex PCR, the repertoire was profiled, and TCRdb retains in-frame clones only, with some absent. Of some 120,000 clones in the sample, 70% to 90% were seen once. Comment on this clone: Its antigen remains unknown.

Sequences were derived from peripheral blood, sampled on day 0 of MenACWY control vaccination. This clonotype was obtained from an adult in good health. The gene calls are TRBV14 and TRBJ1-3; D not certain. The CDR3 DNA reads TGTGCCAGCAGCCAAGTTGCGACCTGGGTCTCTGGAAACACCATATATTTT. The encoded protein is CASSQVATWVSGNTIYF. The variable domain in full, completed from reference TRBV14 and TRBJ1-3, reads EAGVTQFPSHSVIEKGQTVTLRCDPISGHDNLYWYRRVMGKEIKFLLHFVKESKQDESGMPNNRFLAERTGGTYSTLKVQPAELEDSGVYFCASSQVATWVSGNTIYFGEGSWLTVV.